Described below is a single T cell receptor (beta chain) sequence and its context. The data stem from a study of control samples from healthy donors and cancer patients. Sequencing used immunoSEQ multiplex PCR; TCRdb keeps in-frame clones, though not all of them. The repertoire holds 70,000 to 85,000 clones, with more than 65% as singletons. V was pared by 5 bases and J by 6 bases, with 11 bases between. The germline V gene has CDR1 SGHTA and CDR2 FQGNSA. The length of the CDR3 is 13 residues. Sequenced input: PBMCs. The chain joins TRBV7-2 to TRBJ2-1; D gene uncertain. The receptor was derived from a man in his 60s with head and neck cancer. In DNA form, the CDR3 reads TGTGCCAGCAGCCAGGCCAGTTTCAATGAGCAGTTCTTC. Amino acid sequence: CASSQASFNEQFF.